This TCR beta chain emerged from a study of blood T cell repertoires in COVID-19. In the study overall: Sites across the United States, Italy and Spain contributed samples from acute and convalescent COVID-19. In each case, the material was cDNA or gDNA derived from T cells, B-cell-depleted T cells, or PBMCs.

The ends were cut back, 5 bases at V and 5 bases at J, with 16 bases in the middle. This CDR3 is 14 amino acids long. In germline, CDR1 is MNHEY, CDR2 SVGAGI. In the source study's methods: Reference gene primer amplification in the assay estimated nucleated cell counts. Sequenced by immunoSEQ multiplex PCR; TCRdb stores in-frame clones only, minus some. That table gives V, J and clone size, and the DNA gave D and trimming. Seen here are about 43,000 clones, roughly 87% observed once, and the top ten hold around 9.6%. This rearrangement joins TRBV6-5 to TRBJ2-7; maybe TRBD2 (6 bases). This receptor was obtained from an elderly woman with active COVID-19. Sequencing used peripheral blood. In DNA, the CDR3 is TGTGCCAGCAGTACCACCGGGACTTCCGACGAGCAGTACTTC. It is translated as CASSTTGTSDEQYF.